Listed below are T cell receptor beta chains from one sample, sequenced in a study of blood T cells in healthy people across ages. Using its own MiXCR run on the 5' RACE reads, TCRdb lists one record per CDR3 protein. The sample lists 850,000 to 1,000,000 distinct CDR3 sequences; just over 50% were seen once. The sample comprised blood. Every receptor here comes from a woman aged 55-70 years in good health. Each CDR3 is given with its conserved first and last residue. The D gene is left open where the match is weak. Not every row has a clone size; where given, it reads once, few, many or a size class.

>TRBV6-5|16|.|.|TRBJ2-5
TGTGCCAGCAGTTACTCGATATACAGGGTCTCGGAGACCCAGTACTTC
CASSYSIYRVSETQYF
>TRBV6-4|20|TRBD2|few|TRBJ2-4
TGTGCCAGCAGTCCACCACTGGGACTAGCGGGAGTTAGGGGCAAAAACATTCAGTACTTC
CASSPPLGLAGVRGKNIQYF
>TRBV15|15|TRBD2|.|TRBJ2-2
TGTGCCACCACTTCGACTAGCGAGATCACCGGGGAGCTGTTTTTT
CATTSTSEITGELFF
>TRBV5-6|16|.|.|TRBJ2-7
TGTGCCAGCAGCTTGGTCCGGGAGCGCCATATCTACGAGCAGTACTTC
CASSLVRERHIYEQYF
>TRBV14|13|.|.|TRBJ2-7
TGTGCCAGCAGCCCTTATGGGGATTACGAGCAGTACTTC
CASSPYGDYEQYF
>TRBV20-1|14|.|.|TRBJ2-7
TGCAGTGCTGGGACCGGGACACGAGCTTACGAGCAGTACTTC
CSAGTGTRAYEQYF
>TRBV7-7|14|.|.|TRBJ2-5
TGTGCCAGCAGCTTATTTGGGGACCAAGAGACCCAGTACTTC
CASSLFGDQETQYF
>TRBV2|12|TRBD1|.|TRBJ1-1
TGTGCCAGCAGTGAAGAGGACAGGGAAGCTTTCTTT
CASSEEDREAFF
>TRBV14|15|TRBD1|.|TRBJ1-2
TGTGCCAGCAGCCTGGGACAGGGGGCCCTCTATGGCTACACCTTC
CASSLGQGALYGYTF
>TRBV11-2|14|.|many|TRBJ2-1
TGTGCCAGCAGCCTCCTCGGGGGTAGTAATGAGCAGTTCTTC
CASSLLGGSNEQFF
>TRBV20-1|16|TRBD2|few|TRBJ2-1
TGCAGTGCTAGAGATCCGCTGAGCGGGAAGTACAATGAGCAGTTCTTC
CSARDPLSGKYNEQFF
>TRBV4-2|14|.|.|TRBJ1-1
TGTGCCAGCAGCCAAGATCTTTTGAACACTGAAGCTTTCTTT
CASSQDLLNTEAFF
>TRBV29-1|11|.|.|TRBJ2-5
TGCAGCGTTGGGTCCATAGAGACCCAGTACTTC
CSVGSIETQYF
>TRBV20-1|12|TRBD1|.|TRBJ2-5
TGCAGTGCTGGGACAGCTAAAGAGACCCAGTACTTC
CSAGTAKETQYF
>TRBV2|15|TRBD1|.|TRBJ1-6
TGTGCCAGCAGAGCTACCGGGACAGGGTTGTCACCCCTCCACTTT
CASRATGTGLSPLHF
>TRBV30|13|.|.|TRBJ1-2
TGTGCCTGGGCAACCCGGACGGATCATGGCTACATCTTC
CAWATRTDHGYIF
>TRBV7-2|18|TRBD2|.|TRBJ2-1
TGTGCCAGCAGCCCGAGGGTCGGTAGCGGGAGGCTGTACAATGAGCAGTTCTTC
CASSPRVGSGRLYNEQFF
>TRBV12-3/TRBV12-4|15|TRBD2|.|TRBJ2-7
TGTGCCAGCAGTGGGCCGGGGGGTAGGTCCTACGAGCAGTACTTC
CASSGPGGRSYEQYF
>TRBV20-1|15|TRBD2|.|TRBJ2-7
TGCAGTGCTAGCCCCCGGGGAAGCGGGAGGGACGAGCAGTACTTC
CSASPRGSGRDEQYF
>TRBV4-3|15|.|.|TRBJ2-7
TGCGCCAGCAGCCAGGGCGCAGGGGTCTCCTACGAGCAGTACTTC
CASSQGAGVSYEQYF
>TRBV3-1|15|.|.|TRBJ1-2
TGTGCCAGCAGCCCCCGGACTGCAGGATACTATGGCTACACCTTC
CASSPRTAGYYGYTF
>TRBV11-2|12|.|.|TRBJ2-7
TGTGCCAGCAGCCATCAGAGCTACGAGCAGTACTTC
CASSHQSYEQYF
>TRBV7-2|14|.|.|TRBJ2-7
TGTGCCAGCAGCCAGGACCCATCTACCTACGAGCAGTACTTC
CASSQDPSTYEQYF
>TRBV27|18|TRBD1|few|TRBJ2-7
TGTGCCAGCAGTTTAGCCCCCCTCCGGGACAGAGACCTCTCCGAGCAGTACTTC
CASSLAPLRDRDLSEQYF
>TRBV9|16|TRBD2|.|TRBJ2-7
TGTGCCAGCGGCTTCAGGGGTAGCGGGGACTCCTACGAGCAGTACTTC
CASGFRGSGDSYEQYF
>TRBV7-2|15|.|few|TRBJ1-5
TGTGCCAGCAGCATGCAGACAGGATCCGATCAGCCCCAGCATTTT
CASSMQTGSDQPQHF
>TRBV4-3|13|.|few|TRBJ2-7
TGCGCCAGCAGCCAAGAAGGGGCCTACGAGCAGTACTTC
CASSQEGAYEQYF
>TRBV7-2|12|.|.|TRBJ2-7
TGTGCCAGCAGCTTTTGGAAGGACGAGCAGTACTTC
CASSFWKDEQYF
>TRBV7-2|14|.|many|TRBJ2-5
TGTGCCAGCAGCCTCAACAGGGCCCAAGAGACCCAGTACTTC
CASSLNRAQETQYF
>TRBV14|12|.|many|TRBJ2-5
TGTGCCAGCAGCCAACGATACGAGACCCAGTACTTC
CASSQRYETQYF
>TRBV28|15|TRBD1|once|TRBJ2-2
TGTGCCAGCAGTCAAGGACAGGGGTGGGCCGGGGAGCTGTTTTTT
CASSQGQGWAGELFF
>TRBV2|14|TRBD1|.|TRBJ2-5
TGTGCCAGCAAGTCTGGACAGGGGGTCGAGACCCAGTACTTC
CASKSGQGVETQYF
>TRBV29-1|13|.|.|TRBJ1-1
TGCAGCGTTTATAAGGGGGAAAGGACTGAAGCTTTCTTT
CSVYKGERTEAFF
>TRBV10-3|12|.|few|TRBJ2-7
TGTGCCATCACTGGGACCGGCTACGAGCAGTACTTC
CAITGTGYEQYF
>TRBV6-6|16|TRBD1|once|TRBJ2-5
TGTGCCAGCAGTTACGACGTTACAGGGGGGAGAGAGACCCAGTACTTC
CASSYDVTGGRETQYF
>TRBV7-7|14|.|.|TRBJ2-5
TGTGCCAGCAGCTTAACGCTCCGGGGAGAGACCCAGTACTTC
CASSLTLRGETQYF
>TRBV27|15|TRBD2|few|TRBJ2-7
TGTGCCAGCAGTTTAGCACTAGCGGGAGGTACCGAGCAGTACTTC
CASSLALAGGTEQYF
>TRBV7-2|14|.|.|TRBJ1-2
TGTGCCAGCAGTCGGGACAACGGTATTAATGGCTACACCTTC
CASSRDNGINGYTF
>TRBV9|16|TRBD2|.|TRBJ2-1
TGTGCCAGCAGCGTAGTTTCGACTAGCGGGAGCCATGAGCAGTTCTTC
CASSVVSTSGSHEQFF
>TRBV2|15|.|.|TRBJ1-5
TGTGCCAGCAGTGAAGGCCATAATAGCAATCAGCCCCAGCATTTT
CASSEGHNSNQPQHF
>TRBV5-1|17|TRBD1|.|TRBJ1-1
TGCGCCAGCAGCTCGAATTACCGGGACAGCGGGCACACTGAAGCTTTCTTT
CASSSNYRDSGHTEAFF
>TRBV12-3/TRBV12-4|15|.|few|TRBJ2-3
TGTGCCAGCAGTCCCGGGACAACCCGCACAGATACGCAGTATTTT
CASSPGTTRTDTQYF
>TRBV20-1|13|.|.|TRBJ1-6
TGCAGTGCCCCCGACACAGGAAATTCACCCCTCCACTTT
CSAPDTGNSPLHF
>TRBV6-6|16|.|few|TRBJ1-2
TGTGCCAGCAGCCTAGGGGGAGGGAGCCTTAACTATGGCTACACCTTC
CASSLGGGSLNYGYTF